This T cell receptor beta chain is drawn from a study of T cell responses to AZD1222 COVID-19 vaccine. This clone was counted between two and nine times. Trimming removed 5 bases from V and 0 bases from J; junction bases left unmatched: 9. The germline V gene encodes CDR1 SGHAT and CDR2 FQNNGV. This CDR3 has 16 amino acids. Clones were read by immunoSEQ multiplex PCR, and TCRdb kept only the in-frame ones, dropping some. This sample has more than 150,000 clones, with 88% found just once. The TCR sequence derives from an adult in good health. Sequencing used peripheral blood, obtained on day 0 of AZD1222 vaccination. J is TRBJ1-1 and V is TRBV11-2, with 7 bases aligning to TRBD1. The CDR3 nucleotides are TGTGCCAGCAGCCTTTGGACAGGCTACATGAACACTGAAGCTTTCTTT. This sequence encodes CASSLWTGYMNTEAFF.